This passage covers 20 T cell receptor beta chains from one sample sequenced in a study of ipilimumab plus nivolumab after autologous stem cell transplantation. The method was immunoSEQ multiplex PCR; TCRdb's version includes in-frame clones alone and lacks a portion of them. The table includes around 12,000 clones, around 75% detected once. Sequences were derived from PBMCs, sampled in a trial of ipilimumab plus nivolumab as post-transplant consolidation. The receptors derive from a male donor with multiple myeloma.

The chain uses TRBV7-3 and TRBJ2-1, with 13 nucleotides matching TRBD2. The CDR3 runs 13 residues. Losses at the gene ends were 5 bases for V and 13 bases for J; bases not matched to a gene: 5. CDR1 is SGHTA, CDR2 FQGTGA, per germline. The CDR3 nucleotides read TGTGCCAGCAGCGTCGGGACTAGCGGGGAACAGTTCTTC. It yields the protein CASSVGTSGEQFF.

The chain employs TRBV27 and TRBJ1-1; 9 positions agree with TRBD1. The CDR3 totals 13 residues. CDR1 and CDR2 (germline): MNHEY, SMNVEV (reference sequence). J was trimmed by 6 bases and V by 5 bases; bases with no gene match: 4. The CDR3 sequence: CASSPGQGAEAFF. In DNA, the CDR3 is TGTGCCAGCAGTCCGGGACAGGGCGCTGAAGCTTTCTTT.

Points on this clone: This sample includes further DNA sequences coding for the same CDR3. The CDR3 spells CSVILQGSNEKLFF. In nucleotides, the CDR3 is TGCAGCGTAATACTACAGGGTTCGAATGAAAAACTGTTTTTT. The chain links TRBV29-1 to TRBJ1-4; TRBD1 might be the D (6 bases). V was trimmed by 6 bases and J by 5 bases, leaving 16 bases between them. The CDR3 length is 14 residues. Germline values: CDR1 SQVTM, CDR2 ANQGSEA. The entire variable domain, with the rest obtained from reference TRBV29-1 and TRBJ1-4, is as follows: SAVISQKPSRDICQRGTSLTIQCQVDSQVTMMFWYRQQPGQSLTLIATANQGSEATYESGFVIDKFPISRPNLTFSTLTVSNMSPEDSSIYLCSVILQGSNEKLFFGSGTQLSVL.

V and J are TRBV6-1 and TRBJ2-5, with 8 bases fitting TRBD2. The CDR3 spans 17 residues. With V trimmed by 2 bases and J by 7 bases, 15 bases remained unmatched. Germline V lookup: CDR1 MNHNS, CDR2 SASEGT. CDR3 coding DNA: TGTGCCAGCAGTGAAACCTATAGCGGGGTAAATTTAGGGACCCAGTACTTC. It yields the protein CASSETYSGVNLGTQYF.

The chain has TRBV11-2 and TRBJ1-2; 9 bases are shared with TRBD1. Per the germline V gene, CDR1 is SGHAT and CDR2 is FQNNGV. The junction had 10 bases not matched to a gene; V was cut back by 5 bases and J by 12 bases. The CDR3 extends over 13 amino acids. The CDR3 DNA reads TGTGCCAGCAGCCAATGGGGACAGGGTGATGACACCTTC. Amino acids: CASSQWGQGDDTF.

This sequence joins TRBV20-1 and TRBJ2-3, with 7 bases fitting TRBD1. The CDR3 extends over 11 amino acids. After removal of 3 bases from V and 7 bases from J, the junction contained 1 base not matched to a gene. Germline values: CDR1 DFQATT, CDR2 SNEGSKA (reference sequence). Here the CDR3 reads CSARTGNTQYF. Written as DNA, the CDR3 is TGCAGTGCTAGGACAGGGAATACGCAGTATTTT.

The rearrangement links TRBV7-9 to TRBJ2-3, with 9 bases lining up with TRBD2. Trimming removed 5 bases from V and 0 bases from J; junction bases left unmatched: 15. The CDR3 is made up of 19 amino acids. Germline CDR1 is SEHNR and CDR2 is FQNEAQ (reference sequence). CDR3 sequence (DNA): TGTGCCAGCAGCCCCAGGGTATGGGGTAGCGGGGGAAGCACAGATACGCAGTATTTT. Amino acids: CASSPRVWGSGGSTDTQYF.

This chain joins TRBV11-1 and TRBJ2-7; D might be TRBD2 (6 bases). V shed 1 base and J shed 2 bases, with 12 bases lying between them. The germline V gene encodes CDR1 SGHAT and CDR2 FQDESV (reference sequence). The CDR3 sequence is 15 residues long. CDR3 nucleotide sequence: TGTGCCAGCAGCTTAGGGGCAGGGAGGACCTACGAGCAGTACTTC. This codes for CASSLGAGRTYEQYF.

A few counts support this clone. This chain uses TRBV30 with TRBJ2-5; no reliable D call. The CDR3 has 13 residues. Looked up from germline, CDR1 is GTSNPN and CDR2 is SVGIG (reference sequence). V was shortened by 2 bases and J by 4 bases, with 11 bases between the two germline ends. This CDR3 is CAWSKGPGETQYF. DNA for the CDR3: TGTGCCTGGAGTAAAGGCCCGGGAGAGACCCAGTACTTC. The entire variable domain, with the rest obtained from reference TRBV30 and TRBJ2-5, is as follows: SQTIHQWPATLVQPVGSPLSLECTVEGTSNPNLYWYRQAAGRGLQLLFYSVGIGQISSEVPQNLSASRPQDRQFILSSKKLLLSDSGFYLCAWSKGPGETQYFGPGTRLLVL.

The rearrangement joins TRBV7-9 to TRBJ2-7; D may be TRBD2 (6 bases). Germline V gene lookup returns CDR1 SEHNR and CDR2 FQNEAQ (reference sequence). The CDR3 extends over 12 amino acids. V lost 5 bases and J 7 bases, leaving 12 bases between the germline ends. For the CDR3, the DNA is TGTGCCAGCAGCAGCGGGCCGAATGAGCAGTACTTC. Its protein is CASSSGPNEQYF.

The chain combines TRBV7-9 with TRBJ2-3, with D perhaps given as TRBD1 or TRBD2 (6 bases each). Per the germline V gene, CDR1 is SEHNR and CDR2 is FQNEAQ (reference sequence). V lost 4 bases and J lost 5, with 16 bases in between. This CDR3 comprises 15 residues. The chain's CDR3 is CASSSQGIGGDTQYF. CDR3 nucleotide sequence: TGTGCCAGCAGCTCCCAGGGGATCGGGGGAGATACGCAGTATTTT. Based on the CDR3 plus reference TRBV7-9 and TRBJ2-3, the full variable domain is DTGVSQNPRHKITKRGQNVTFRCDPISEHNRLYWYRQTLGQGPEFLTYFQNEAQLEKSRLLSDRFSAERPKGSFSTLEIQRTEQGDSAMYLCASSSQGIGGDTQYFGPGTRLTVL.

This clone was counted a few times. The chain combines TRBV19 with TRBJ1-1, with unresolved D. Germline CDR1 is LNHDA and CDR2 is SQIVND (reference sequence). There are 12 residues in the CDR3. V was trimmed by 5 bases and J by 4 bases, leaving 8 bases between them. CDR3 protein: CASSFLGTEAFF. CDR3 bases: TGTGCCAGTAGTTTCTTGGGCACTGAAGCTTTCTTT.

The genes are TRBV11-3 and TRBJ2-7, with a possible D match to TRBD1 (6 bases). Trimming left V 6 bases short and J 1 base short, with 10 bases between. In germline, CDR1 is SGHNT, CDR2 YENEEA. The CDR3 extends over 13 amino acids. CDR3 sequence reads: CASSRDTSYEQYF. CDR3 sequence (DNA): TGTGCCAGCAGTCGGGACACGTCCTACGAGCAGTACTTC.

Comment on this clone: Relative to the germline gene, one junction end is altered; a read error may explain this. This chain joins TRBV6-5 and TRBJ2-7, with TRBD1 identical over 7 bases. CDR1 is MNHEY and CDR2 is SVGAGI in the germline V gene. CDR3 size: 12 residues. The CDR3 is CASSEMSTGLNF. In DNA form, the CDR3 reads TGTGCCAGCAGTGAAATGTCGACAGGGTTAAACTTC.

The chain couples TRBV11-2 to TRBJ2-1, with 7 bases aligning to TRBD1. V was pared by 1 base and J by 10 bases, with 13 bases of the junction left unmatched. CDR1 is SGHAT, CDR2 FQNNGV, per germline. This CDR3 contains 16 residues. The CDR3 loop reads CASSLGSSTIRGEQFF. DNA of the CDR3: TGTGCCAGCAGCTTAGGTTCGTCAACGATCAGGGGGGAGCAGTTCTTC. The full variable domain, in which reference TRBV11-2 and TRBJ2-1 provide the parts outside the CDR3, is EAGVAQSPRYKIIEKRQSVAFWCNPISGHATLYWYQQILGQGPKLLIQFQNNGVVDDSQLPKDRFSAERLKGVDSTLKIQPAKLEDSAVYLCASSLGSSTIRGEQFFGPGTRLTVL.

The gene calls are TRBV28 and TRBJ1-6, with TRBD1 as a possible D gene (6 bases). The V gene lost 5 bases and the J gene lost 14 bases, with 19 bases spanning the gap. Looked up from germline, CDR1 is MDHEN and CDR2 is SYDVKM. The CDR3 covers 14 residues. The CDR3 loop is CASSGPGALGSLHF. CDR3 nucleotides: TGTGCCAGCAGTGGACCAGGGGCCCTTGGGTCCCTCCACTTT.

The chain carries TRBV27 and TRBJ1-1; D is ambiguous. With 5 bases removed from V and 4 bases from J, the gap between germline ends came to 14 bases. Germline values: CDR1 MNHEY, CDR2 SMNVEV (reference sequence). There are 14 residues in the CDR3. The CDR3 is CASSPRVRSTEAFF. In nucleotides, the CDR3 is TGTGCCAGCAGTCCCCGTGTTCGGAGCACTGAAGCTTTCTTT.

The chain recombines TRBV12-1 with TRBJ2-6; the D segment call TRBD2 is taken from the table without a DNA check. TRBV12-1 is tagged as a pseudogene. The CDR3 extends over 16 amino acids. Written as DNA, the CDR3 is TGTGCCAGCAGCGCGCCTCGTGTAAGTCGGGCCAACGTCCTGACTTTC. Translating it yields CASSAPRVSRANVLTF.

This sequence joins TRBV30 and TRBJ1-2; D is ambiguous. Germline values: CDR1 GTSNPN, CDR2 SVGIG (reference sequence). CDR3 length: 12 residues. V lost 5 bases to trimming and J lost 8 bases, with 15 bases between them. The CDR3 loop is CAWLSGGPGYTF. For the CDR3, the DNA is TGTGCCTGGCTTAGTGGAGGGCCCGGCTACACCTTC.

This clone is classed as hyperexpanded. The chain recombines TRBV10-3 with TRBJ2-7, with 8 positions matching TRBD1. Germline V gene data show CDR1 as ENHRY and CDR2 as SYGVKD. The V and J ends lost 3 bases and 2 bases, in that order; junction bases with no gene match: 18. The CDR3 has 19 amino acids. CDR3: CAISDPGTGPFAGPYEQYF. The CDR3 nucleotides are TGTGCCATCAGTGACCCCGGGACAGGACCCTTCGCTGGCCCCTACGAGCAGTACTTC.